The 26 T cell receptor beta chains in this list originate from one sample, sequenced in a study of siplizumab effects on memory and regulatory T cells. Clones were read by immunoSEQ multiplex PCR, and TCRdb kept only the in-frame ones, dropping some. The table includes about 110,000 clones, 92% detected once. The specimen was Tregs sorted from blood. These receptor sequences come from a human donor in good health.

This clone was picked up a small number of times. The chain uses TRBV2 and TRBJ1-5; D uncertain. Germline-derived CDR1 and CDR2 are SNHLY and FYNNEI. The CDR3 runs to 12 residues. With 2 bases removed from V and 9 bases from J, the gap between germline ends came to 8 bases. The CDR3 region is CASSERWAPQHF. The CDR3 coding sequence is TGTGCCAGCAGTGAAAGGTGGGCGCCCCAGCATTTT.

This chain joins TRBV6-5 and TRBJ2-3, with D unclear. Germline V gene data show CDR1 as MNHEY and CDR2 as SVGAGI. The CDR3 extends over 13 amino acids. Trimming removed 0 bases from V and 6 bases from J, with 7 bases in between. This CDR3 is CASSYSYWDTQYF. For the CDR3, the DNA is TGTGCCAGCAGTTACTCGTACTGGGATACGCAGTATTTT.

The chain has TRBV5-5 and TRBJ1-1; TRBD1 aligns across 7 bases. The CDR3 length is 14 residues. Germline V gene data show CDR1 as SGHKS and CDR2 as YYEKEE (reference sequence). V shed 3 bases and J 5 bases; nucleotides not matched to a gene: 7. This CDR3 is CASSSPTGRTEAFF. The CDR3 DNA sequence: TGTGCCAGCAGCTCCCCGACAGGGAGGACTGAAGCTTTCTTT. The entire variable domain, with the rest obtained from reference TRBV5-5 and TRBJ1-1, is as follows: DAGVTQSPTHLIKTRGQQVTLRCSPISGHKSVSWYQQVLGQGPQFIFQYYEKEERGRGNFPDRFSARQFPNYSSELNVNALLLGDSALYLCASSSPTGRTEAFFGQGTRLTVV.

The sample holds a few counts of this clone. This chain uses TRBV5-4 with TRBJ2-7; the match to TRBD2 covers 12 bases. This CDR3 is built from 16 residues. Trimming removed 0 bases from V and 6 bases from J; junction bases left unmatched: 7. Germline lookup yields CDR1 SGHNT and CDR2 YYREEE (reference sequence). CDR3 nucleotide sequence: TGTGCCAGCAGCTTGGGGTCGACTAGCGGGGGACTCGAGCAGTACTTC. Translating gives CASSLGSTSGGLEQYF.

The V gene is TRBV6-5, the J gene TRBJ2-3; D may be TRBD2 (6 bases). The CDR3 is 15 residues long. Looked up from germline, CDR1 is MNHEY and CDR2 is SVGAGI. Deletions cut 4 bases from V and 2 bases from J, with 13 bases between. In DNA, the CDR3 is TGTGCCAGCAGTTCAGCCGGGACTTCCACAGATACGCAGTATTTT. This gives the protein CASSSAGTSTDTQYF.

J is TRBJ1-5 and V is TRBV18, with D tentatively TRBD1 (5 bases). Germline V lookup: CDR1 KGHSH, CDR2 LQKENI. With 3 bases removed from V and 1 base from J, the gap between germline ends came to 7 bases. The CDR3 length is 14 residues. CDR3: CASSPAGSNQPQHF. The CDR3 bases are TGTGCCAGCTCACCCGCAGGGAGCAATCAGCCCCAGCATTTT.

The CDR3 bases are TGTGCCAGCAGCCTTACAGGGACATTGCGCACCATATATTTT. The encoded protein is CASSLTGTLRTIYF. The rearrangement uses TRBV7-2 and TRBJ1-3, with TRBD1 as a possible D gene (6 bases). V was clipped by 5 bases and J by 9 bases, with 17 bases between them. This CDR3 is 14 amino acids long. CDR1 and CDR2 (germline): SGHTA, FQGNSA. Full variable domain (missing parts from reference TRBV7-2 and TRBJ1-3): GAGVSQSPSNKVTEKGKDVELRCDPISGHTALYWYRQSLGQGLEFLIYFQGNSAPDKSGLPSDRFSAERTGGSVSTLTIQRTQQEDSAVYLCASSLTGTLRTIYFGEGSWLTVV.

The chain recombines TRBV6-5 with TRBJ1-1; D is ambiguous. The germline gives CDR1 MNHEY, CDR2 SVGAGI. Trimming pared 0 bases from V and 0 bases from J, leaving 8 bases between. The CDR3 loop spans 15 amino acids. The CDR3: CASSYSSVMNTEAFF. CDR3 nucleotide sequence: TGTGCCAGCAGTTACTCCTCAGTAATGAACACTGAAGCTTTCTTT.

The genes are TRBV10-3 and TRBJ1-3; a possible D gene is TRBD1 (6 bases). The length of the CDR3 is 16 residues. V lost 0 bases and J 2 bases, leaving 11 bases between the germline ends. Germline V CDR1 and CDR2: ENHRY, SYGVKD. The CDR3 sequence: CAISESWGQTGNTIYF. The DNA for the CDR3 is TGTGCCATCAGTGAGTCTTGGGGGCAAACTGGAAACACCATATATTTT.

The V and J genes are TRBV5-1 and TRBJ1-4; D call uncertain. Germline V gene sequence: CDR1 SGHRS, CDR2 YFSETQ. Trimming pared 0 bases from V and 8 bases from J, leaving 14 bases between. This CDR3 region has 15 residues. As DNA, the CDR3 is TGCGCCAGCAGCTTGGAAAACATAGGGAGGGAAAAACTGTTTTTT. It yields the protein CASSLENIGREKLFF. Using reference TRBV5-1 and TRBJ1-4 for the parts outside the CDR3, the full variable domain is KAGVTQTPRYLIKTRGQQVTLSCSPISGHRSVSWYQQTPGQGLQFLFEYFSETQRNKGNFPGRFSGRQFSNSRSEMNVSTLELGDSALYLCASSLENIGREKLFFGSGTQLSVL.

V and J are TRBV28 and TRBJ2-3; possibly TRBD1 for D (6 bases). The germline CDR1 and CDR2 sequences are MDHEN and SYDVKM. The CDR3 has 15 amino acids. V was clipped by 7 bases and J by 2 bases, with 16 bases between them. The CDR3 protein is CASTTWTDPTDTQYF. The CDR3 region has the DNA TGTGCCAGCACCACCTGGACAGACCCCACAGATACGCAGTATTTT. Combining the CDR3 with reference TRBV28 and TRBJ2-3 gives the whole variable domain DVKVTQSSRYLVKRTGEKVFLECVQDMDHENMFWYRQDPGLGLRLIYFSYDVKMKEKGDIPEGYSVSREKKERFSLILESASTNQTSMYLCASTTWTDPTDTQYFGPGTRLTVL.

The chain combines TRBV9 with TRBJ2-1; 9 nucleotides match TRBD2. The CDR3 totals 13 residues. CDR1 and CDR2 (germline): SGDLS, YYNGEE. After removal of 5 bases from V and 6 bases from J, the junction contained 3 bases not matched to a gene. The CDR3 coding sequence is TGTGCCAGCAGTGGCGGGAGGGTCAATGAGCAGTTCTTC. It encodes CASSGGRVNEQFF.

V gene TRBV19 combines with J gene TRBJ2-7; 9 bases align to TRBD1. V gave up 4 bases and J gave up 2 bases; unmatched junction bases: 3. This CDR3 is built from 14 residues. Looked up from germline, CDR1 is LNHDA and CDR2 is SQIVND (reference sequence). The CDR3 region is CASSRTGATYEQYF. The CDR3 region has the DNA TGTGCCAGTAGTAGGACAGGGGCCACCTACGAGCAGTACTTC.

The V call is TRBV5-1, the J call TRBJ1-1, with D unresolved. Between the trimmed V and J ends, which lost 0 bases and 10 bases, there was a span of 7 bases. This CDR3 spans 11 amino acids. Germline V gene data show CDR1 as SGHRS and CDR2 as YFSETQ. This chain's CDR3 is CASSLGGRAFF. The DNA of the CDR3 is TGCGCCAGCAGCTTGGGGGGAAGAGCTTTCTTT.

The V and J genes are TRBV7-9 and TRBJ1-6; D unresolved. The germline V gene has CDR1 SEHNR and CDR2 FQNEAQ (reference sequence). The CDR3 length is 16 residues. V lost 6 bases to trimming and J lost 7 bases, with 19 bases between them. CDR3 sequence reads: CASSLIGRSGNSPLHF. For the CDR3, the DNA is TGTGCCAGCAGTCTAATTGGACGGTCGGGGAATTCACCCCTCCACTTT. The full variable domain, its missing parts supplied by reference TRBV7-9 and TRBJ1-6, is DTGVSQNPRHKITKRGQNVTFRCDPISEHNRLYWYRQTLGQGPEFLTYFQNEAQLEKSRLLSDRFSAERPKGSFSTLEIQRTEQGDSAMYLCASSLIGRSGNSPLHFGNGTRLTVT.

This chain connects TRBV5-1 to TRBJ1-4; D uncertain. CDR1 and CDR2 (germline): SGHRS, YFSETQ. This CDR3 has 16 residues. The ends were cut back, 0 bases at V and 0 bases at J, with 9 bases in the middle. The CDR3 loop is CASSLGAAATNEKLFF. The CDR3 bases are TGCGCCAGCAGCTTGGGGGCAGCTGCAACTAATGAAAAACTGTTTTTT.

This clone has only one observation. The chain joins TRBV2 to TRBJ1-3, with no clear D. Trimming took off 3 bases at V and 0 bases at J, with 6 bases between the two ends. Germline CDR1 SNHLY, CDR2 FYNNEI. This CDR3 has 14 amino acids. DNA for the CDR3: TGTGCCAGCAGTGACTTTCACTCTGGAAACACCATATATTTT. It encodes CASSDFHSGNTIYF.

The V and J genes are TRBV11-1 and TRBJ2-2; unclear D gene. V shed 2 bases and J shed 6 bases, with 10 bases lying between them. Germline loops: CDR1 SGHAT, CDR2 FQDESV (reference sequence). The CDR3 extends over 14 amino acids. The CDR3 DNA reads TGTGCCAGCAGCTTACGCCGGATCTCCGGGGAGCTGTTTTTT. This encodes CASSLRRISGELFF.

The V and J genes are TRBV7-2 and TRBJ1-3, with D unresolved. Trimming cost V 8 bases and J 5 bases, with 16 bases left between them. The CDR3 has 14 amino acids. Germline V gene lookup returns CDR1 SGHTA and CDR2 FQGNSA. The CDR3 DNA follows: TGTGCCAGCGGTCCCTGGTCCGTGCGAAACACCATATATTTT. Translation: CASGPWSVRNTIYF. The whole variable domain, filled in from reference TRBV7-2 and TRBJ1-3, reads GAGVSQSPSNKVTEKGKDVELRCDPISGHTALYWYRQSLGQGLEFLIYFQGNSAPDKSGLPSDRFSAERTGGSVSTLTIQRTQQEDSAVYLCASGPWSVRNTIYFGEGSWLTVV.

The chain employs TRBV5-4 and TRBJ1-1; D remains unclear. CDR1 SGHNT and CDR2 YYREEE come from the germline V gene (reference sequence). The CDR3 runs to 14 residues. The V and J ends lost 1 base and 3 bases respectively, with 10 bases between them. CDR3 in amino acids: CASSLRLGYTEAFF. The DNA of the CDR3 is TGTGCCAGCAGCTTGCGGCTAGGGTACACTGAAGCTTTCTTT.

The chain has TRBV28 and TRBJ2-7; TRBD2 is a possible D gene (6 bases). V was pared by 6 bases and J by 4 bases, with 19 bases between. CDR3 length: 15 amino acids. The V gene's germline CDR1 is MDHEN and CDR2 SYDVKM. The chain's CDR3 is CASRPLPGLLYEQYF. The CDR3, as DNA: TGTGCCAGCAGGCCCCTACCGGGACTTCTATACGAGCAGTACTTC.

The chain recombines TRBV7-9 with TRBJ1-1; no clear D gene. CDR1 and CDR2 (germline): SEHNR, FQNEAQ (reference sequence). This CDR3 contains 13 residues. V lost 4 bases, J lost 6 bases, and 12 bases lay in between. In DNA, the CDR3 is TGTGCCAGCAGCTCCCTTGGGCCGGCTGAAGCTTTCTTT. Translated, it gives CASSSLGPAEAFF.

This chain connects TRBV7-9 to TRBJ1-1; no firm D call. The CDR3 covers 14 residues. Germline CDR1 is SEHNR and CDR2 is FQNEAQ (reference sequence). The V gene lost 6 bases and the J gene lost 3 bases, with 14 bases spanning the gap. As DNA, the CDR3 is TGTGCCAGCAGTTCAGGAGGAGGGTACACTGAAGCTTTCTTT. As protein: CASSSGGGYTEAFF.

The chain links TRBV15 to TRBJ2-7, with TRBD1 matching over 7 bases. The trim removed 8 bases at V and 1 base at J, leaving 8 bases unmatched. This CDR3 has 14 residues. CDR1 and CDR2 from the germline V gene are LNHNV and YYDKDF (reference sequence). The CDR3 reads CATGTRQGSYEQYF. For the CDR3, the DNA is TGTGCCACCGGAACCCGACAGGGTTCCTACGAGCAGTACTTC.

The chain recombines TRBV19 with TRBJ2-1; 8 bases are shared with TRBD1. After removal of 7 bases from V and 5 bases from J, the junction contained 7 bases not matched to a gene. The CDR3 contains 14 residues. Germline-derived CDR1 and CDR2 are LNHDA and SQIVND (reference sequence). CDR3 nucleotide sequence: TGTGCCAGTACTCCAGGGGGCCCCCACAATGAGCAGTTCTTC. This gives the protein CASTPGGPHNEQFF. The full variable domain, with the rest looked up from reference TRBV19 and TRBJ2-1, is DGGITQSPKYLFRKEGQNVTLSCEQNLNHDAMYWYRQDPGQGLRLIYYSQIVNDFQKGDIAEGYSVSREKKESFPLTVTSAQKNPTAFYLCASTPGGPHNEQFFGPGTRLTVL.

The chain has TRBV5-5 and TRBJ2-7, with TRBD1 matching over 7 bases. This CDR3 has 15 residues. Germline CDR1 reads SGHKS; CDR2 reads YYEKEE (reference sequence). V lost 0 bases, J lost 2 bases, and 5 bases stayed unmatched. CDR3 sequence reads: CASSLAGTAPYEQYF. The CDR3 region has the DNA TGTGCCAGCAGCTTGGCCGGGACAGCGCCCTACGAGCAGTACTTC.